This note documents a single T cell receptor (beta chain) sequence. This sample was taken from a study of blood T cell repertoires in COVID-19. Study information: Italy, Spain and the United States were the sources of the convalescent and acute COVID-19 samples. Nucleic acid was either cDNA or gDNA, and it came from T cells, B-cell-depleted T cells, or PBMCs.

J gave up 7 bases and V 0 bases, and 12 bases lay outside the gene matches. The CDR3 totals 17 residues. Per germline, CDR1 LGHDT and CDR2 YNNKEL (reference sequence). Source study methods: Estimated nucleated cell counts came from reference gene primer amplification. Sequenced by immunoSEQ multiplex PCR; TCRdb stores in-frame clones only, minus some. That table gives V, J and clone size, and the DNA gave D and trimming. The table includes about 260,000 clones, around nine tenths detected once. Patients at the Seattle site were enrolled during active infection and followed longitudinally. The specimen was peripheral blood. The chain combines TRBV3-1 (or the pseudogene TRBV3-2) with TRBJ1-2, with 9 positions matching TRBD1. This receptor was identified in a woman in her twenties or thirties with COVID-19, enrolled during active disease. CDR3 DNA sequence: TGTGCCAGCAGCCAAGAACCTCCGGGACAGGGCCGCGGTGGCTACACCTTC. Translating it yields CASSQEPPGQGRGGYTF.